One sample yielded the 21 T cell receptor beta chains listed below, sequenced in a study of T cell clonotyping in hematopoietic cell transplantation. Data came from immunoSEQ multiplex PCR; TCRdb stores just in-frame clones and leaves some out. This table holds roughly 44,000 clones, about 95% found once. Sequencing used peripheral blood mononuclear cells. The receptor set was obtained from a man between 25 and 39 years old in good health. Some clones in this sample may be carry-over from other donors' samples.

A word on this clone: An end of the junction does not agree with germline; a read error may underlie this. This chain links TRBV6-1 with TRBJ2-7, with D possibly TRBD1 on 5 matching bases. CDR1 is MNHNS and CDR2 is SASEGT in the germline V gene. This CDR3 has 11 residues. CDR3 DNA sequence: TGTGCCAGCAGTGAAGAAGCAGGGAAGCACTTC. This codes for CASSEEAGKHF.

The chain employs TRBV6-5 and TRBJ1-5; D possibly corresponds to TRBD1 (6 bases). CDR1 MNHEY and CDR2 SVGAGI come from the germline V gene. Trimming removed 7 bases from V and 1 base from J, with 14 bases in between. The CDR3 spans 15 residues. In DNA, the CDR3 is TGTGCCAGCACCTCCCTGAGGGGGAGCAATCAGCCCCAGCATTTT. Its translation is CASTSLRGSNQPQHF.

This clone was seen a single time. The J gene is TRBJ2-7, the V gene TRBV2; unclear D gene. Germline CDR1 SNHLY, CDR2 FYNNEI. Trimming left V 3 bases short and J 4 bases short, with 22 bases between. The CDR3 spans 17 residues. CDR3 residues: CASSDSRDVRPEYEQYF. The CDR3, as DNA: TGTGCCAGCAGTGATAGTCGAGACGTCCGACCAGAGTACGAGCAGTACTTC. The full variable domain, in which reference TRBV2 and TRBJ2-7 provide the parts outside the CDR3, is EPEVTQTPSHQVTQMGQEVILRCVPISNHLYFYWYRQILGQKVEFLVSFYNNEISEKSEIFDDQFSVERPDGSNFTLKIRSTKLEDSAMYFCASSDSRDVRPEYEQYFGPGTRLTVT.

CDR3 amino acids: CAWDRDRENTEAFF. The CDR3 DNA reads as TGTGCCTGGGATAGGGACAGAGAGAACACTGAAGCTTTCTTT. The V and J genes are TRBV30 and TRBJ1-1; 7 bases line up with TRBD1. Per germline, CDR1 GTSNPN and CDR2 SVGIG (reference sequence). J lost 1 base, V lost 5 bases, and 7 bases had no gene match. The CDR3 contains 14 residues. The full variable domain, rest sourced from reference TRBV30 and TRBJ1-1, is SQTIHQWPATLVQPVGSPLSLECTVEGTSNPNLYWYRQAAGRGLQLLFYSVGIGQISSEVPQNLSASRPQDRQFILSSKKLLLSDSGFYLCAWDRDRENTEAFFGQGTRLTVV.

The chain uses TRBV7-9 and TRBJ1-1; D remains unclear. The V and J ends lost 1 base and 4 bases respectively, with 13 bases between them. This CDR3 contains 15 residues. CDR1 and CDR2 (germline): SEHNR, FQNEAQ (reference sequence). For the CDR3, the DNA is TGTGCCAGCAGCTTAGGCCGGGGTGGAGGCACTGAAGCTTTCTTT. The encoded protein is CASSLGRGGGTEAFF. Supplemented by reference TRBV7-9 and TRBJ1-1, the full variable domain reads DTGVSQNPRHKITKRGQNVTFRCDPISEHNRLYWYRQTLGQGPEFLTYFQNEAQLEKSRLLSDRFSAERPKGSFSTLEIQRTEQGDSAMYLCASSLGRGGGTEAFFGQGTRLTVV.

The V gene is TRBV19, the J gene TRBJ1-5; a possible D gene is TRBD1 (5 bases). This CDR3 has 13 amino acids. CDR1 LNHDA and CDR2 SQIVND come from the germline V gene (reference sequence). V lost 3 bases and J lost 8, with 11 bases in between. CDR3 sequence: CASSIGGAEPQHF. The CDR3 region has the DNA TGTGCCAGTAGTATTGGTGGGGCAGAGCCCCAGCATTTT.

This clone was detected only once. The rearrangement uses TRBV6-6 and TRBJ2-1, with D unresolved. There are 13 residues in the CDR3. V was shortened by 2 bases and J by 10 bases, with 12 bases between the two germline ends. Germline CDR1 is MNHNY and CDR2 is SVGAGI (reference sequence). CDR3 residues: CASSYEGLGEQFF. The CDR3 nucleotides are TGTGCCAGCAGTTACGAAGGGCTTGGCGAGCAGTTCTTC.

V gene TRBV5-4 combines with J gene TRBJ2-5; D is ambiguous. Germline V CDR1 and CDR2: SGHNT, YYREEE (reference sequence). V gave up 0 bases and J gave up 2 bases, with 8 bases separating them. CDR3 length equals 14 residues. The CDR3, as DNA: TGTGCCAGCAGCTTGGAGGCAGCTCAAGAGACCCAGTACTTC. Its translation is CASSLEAAQETQYF.

This clone is a singleton in its sample. The chain links TRBV7-9 to TRBJ2-4, with 7 bases that match TRBD2. Trimming removed 0 bases from V and 10 bases from J; junction bases left unmatched: 9. Germline lookup yields CDR1 SEHNR and CDR2 FQNEAQ (reference sequence). CDR3 size: 15 residues. The CDR3 region has the DNA TGTGCCAGCAGCTTAGCCGGGACTGGGGGGGAAATTCAGTACTTC. Its translation is CASSLAGTGGEIQYF.

The chain joins TRBV5-1 to TRBJ2-7; no definite D call. Trimming took off 4 bases at V and 6 bases at J, with 11 bases between the two ends. CDR1 and CDR2 from the germline V gene are SGHRS and YFSETQ. This CDR3 spans 12 amino acids. This CDR3 reads CASSASSLEQYF. The CDR3 DNA is TGCGCCAGCAGCGCCTCTAGTCTCGAGCAGTACTTC.

The rearrangement joins TRBV2 to TRBJ1-1; D gene ambiguous. Trimming shortened V by 8 bases and J by 3 bases, and 16 bases separated the two germline ends. CDR3 length: 14 residues. Germline loops: CDR1 SNHLY, CDR2 FYNNEI. The CDR3 nucleotides read TGTGCCAGCGCGAACCTCGGGGTATACACTGAAGCTTTCTTT. Protein: CASANLGVYTEAFF.

The chain has TRBV7-3 and TRBJ1-3; TRBD1 is a possible D gene (6 bases). CDR1 is SGHTA and CDR2 is FQGTGA in the germline V gene. The CDR3 covers 14 residues. V lost 5 bases to trimming and J lost 5 bases, with 13 bases between them. The CDR3 loop reads CASSEQGARNTIYF. In nucleotides, the CDR3 is TGTGCCAGCAGCGAACAGGGAGCTAGAAACACCATATATTTT. The full variable domain, with the rest looked up from reference TRBV7-3 and TRBJ1-3, is GAGVSQTPSNKVTEKGKYVELRCDPISGHTALYWYRQSLGQGPEFLIYFQGTGAADDSGLPNDRFFAVRPEGSVSTLKIQRTERGDSAVYLCASSEQGARNTIYFGEGSWLTVV.

This chain uses TRBV6-1 with TRBJ2-5, with a possible D match to TRBD1 (6 bases). In germline, CDR1 is MNHNS, CDR2 SASEGT. This CDR3 has 13 amino acids. Between the trimmed V and J ends, which lost 6 bases and 2 bases, there was a span of 10 bases. The CDR3 DNA sequence: TGTGCCAGCAGCCAGACAGGACAAGAGACCCAGTACTTC. Residues: CASSQTGQETQYF.

J is TRBJ2-5 and V is TRBV5-1, with TRBD2 identical over 10 bases. This CDR3 has 15 amino acids. Germline CDR1 is SGHRS and CDR2 is YFSETQ. V was clipped by 1 base and J by 1 base; unmatched bases: 1. The CDR3: CASSLLAGAQETQYF. CDR3 coding DNA: TGCGCCAGCAGCTTGCTAGCGGGGGCCCAAGAGACCCAGTACTTC.

The chain combines TRBV7-6 with TRBJ1-5; 10 bases fit TRBD1. The V gene end was trimmed by 1 base and the J gene end by 3 bases; junction bases not matched to a gene: 9. CDR1 is SGHVS and CDR2 is FNYEAQ in the germline V gene. The CDR3 extends over 18 amino acids. CDR3 sequence (DNA): TGTGCCAGCAGCTTAGATGGTGGGACAGGGGCCCCCAATCAGCCCCAGCATTTT. The encoded protein is CASSLDGGTGAPNQPQHF.

The chain links TRBV27 to TRBJ2-7; D is undetermined. The V gene lost 3 bases and the J gene lost 3 bases, with 12 bases spanning the gap. The CDR3 has 14 residues. Germline loops: CDR1 MNHEY, CDR2 SMNVEV (reference sequence). The CDR3 nucleotides read TGTGCCAGCAGTTTTGGCCAGCTGTTCTACGAGCAGTACTTC. Residues: CASSFGQLFYEQYF.

The chain has TRBV5-1 and TRBJ2-6, with 13 bases that match TRBD2. V shed 4 bases, J shed 0 bases, and the junction held 10 bases outside the gene matches. Looked up from germline, CDR1 is SGHRS and CDR2 is YFSETQ. The CDR3 has 20 residues. This CDR3 is CASSITPLAGGLSGANVLTF. The CDR3 DNA reads as TGCGCCAGCAGCATTACCCCACTAGCGGGAGGGCTCTCTGGGGCCAACGTCCTGACTTTC.

The chain recombines TRBV5-1 with TRBJ2-1; the D gene is possibly TRBD2 (6 bases). The CDR3 extends over 17 amino acids. The germline V and J ends were trimmed by 0 bases and 3 bases, with 16 bases remaining between them. In germline, CDR1 is SGHRS, CDR2 YFSETQ. The CDR3 spells CASSLGRRPGVYNEQFF. CDR3 nucleotide sequence: TGCGCCAGCAGCTTGGGCCGTAGGCCGGGAGTCTACAATGAGCAGTTCTTC.

The rearrangement uses TRBV4-2 and TRBJ1-2; 9 positions match TRBD1. The CDR3 length is 15 residues. V lost 1 base, J lost 7 bases, and 7 bases stayed unmatched. In germline, CDR1 is LGHNA, CDR2 YNFKEQ. The CDR3 DNA is TGTGCCAGCAGCCAAGTTCTGGACAGGGGTTCTGGCTACACCTTC. It yields the protein CASSQVLDRGSGYTF.

V usage is TRBV25-1 and J usage is TRBJ2-3; perhaps TRBD1 as D (6 bases). The CDR3 runs 15 residues. Germline loops: CDR1 MGHDK, CDR2 SYGVNS. V was cut by 3 bases and J by 2 bases, with 12 bases left in between. The CDR3 loop reads CASSEVGGFTDTQYF. The CDR3 bases are TGTGCCAGCAGTGAGGTAGGGGGATTCACAGATACGCAGTATTTT.

This sequence joins TRBV5-8 and TRBJ1-3; no firm D call. Germline CDR1 SGHTS, CDR2 YDEGEE. The CDR3 extends over 13 amino acids. The V gene lost 4 bases and the J gene lost 5 bases, with 10 bases spanning the gap. The CDR3: CASSGVTRNTIYF. CDR3 DNA: TGTGCCAGCAGCGGGGTTACGAGAAACACCATATATTTT.